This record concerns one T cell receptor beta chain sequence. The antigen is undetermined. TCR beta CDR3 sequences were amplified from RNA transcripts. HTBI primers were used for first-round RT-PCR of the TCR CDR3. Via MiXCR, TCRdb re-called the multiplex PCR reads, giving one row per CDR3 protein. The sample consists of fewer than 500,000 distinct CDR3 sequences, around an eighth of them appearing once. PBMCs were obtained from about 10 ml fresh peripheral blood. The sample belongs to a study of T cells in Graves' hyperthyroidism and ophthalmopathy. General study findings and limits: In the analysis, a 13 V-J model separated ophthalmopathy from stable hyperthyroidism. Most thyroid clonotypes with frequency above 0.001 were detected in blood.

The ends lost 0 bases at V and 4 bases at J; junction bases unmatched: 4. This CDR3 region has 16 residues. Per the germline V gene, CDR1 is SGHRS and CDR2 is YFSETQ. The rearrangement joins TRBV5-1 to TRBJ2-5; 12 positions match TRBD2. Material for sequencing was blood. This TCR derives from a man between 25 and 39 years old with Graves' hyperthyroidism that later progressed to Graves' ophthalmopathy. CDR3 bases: TGCGCCAGCAGCTTGGTTCCGACTAGCGGGGGAGAGACCCAGTACTTC. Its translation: CASSLVPTSGGETQYF.